This T cell receptor (beta chain) was documented in a study of cytomegalovirus exposure and HLA in healthy donors. V dropped 5 bases and J dropped 4 bases, with 5 bases sitting between them. Germline V CDR1 and CDR2: MNHEY, SVGAGI. This CDR3 is built from 11 residues. Data came from immunoSEQ multiplex PCR; TCRdb stores just in-frame clones and leaves some out. The sample comprises 200,000 or so clones, approximately 87% of which are singletons, and less than 7% rests with the top ten. This chain connects TRBV6-5 to TRBJ1-2; no reliable D call. This receptor was obtained from a woman aged 18-29 years in good health and CMV-seronegative. Sequences were obtained from PBMCs. The CDR3 spells CASSEPYGYTF. In DNA form, the CDR3 reads TGTGCCAGCAGTGAACCCTATGGCTACACCTTC.